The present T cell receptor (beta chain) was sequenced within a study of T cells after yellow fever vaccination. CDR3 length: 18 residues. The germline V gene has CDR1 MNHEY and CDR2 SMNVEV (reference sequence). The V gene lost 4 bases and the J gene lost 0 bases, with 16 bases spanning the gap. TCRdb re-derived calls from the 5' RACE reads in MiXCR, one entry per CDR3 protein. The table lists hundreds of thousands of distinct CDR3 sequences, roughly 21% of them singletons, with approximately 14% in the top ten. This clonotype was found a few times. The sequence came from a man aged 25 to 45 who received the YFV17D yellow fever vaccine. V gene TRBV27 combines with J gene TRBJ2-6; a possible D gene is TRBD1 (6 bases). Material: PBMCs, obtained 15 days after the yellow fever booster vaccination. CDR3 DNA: TGTGCCAGCAGTTGGGTTGGGGGCTGGGACTCTGGGGCCAACGTCCTGACTTTC. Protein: CASSWVGGWDSGANVLTF.